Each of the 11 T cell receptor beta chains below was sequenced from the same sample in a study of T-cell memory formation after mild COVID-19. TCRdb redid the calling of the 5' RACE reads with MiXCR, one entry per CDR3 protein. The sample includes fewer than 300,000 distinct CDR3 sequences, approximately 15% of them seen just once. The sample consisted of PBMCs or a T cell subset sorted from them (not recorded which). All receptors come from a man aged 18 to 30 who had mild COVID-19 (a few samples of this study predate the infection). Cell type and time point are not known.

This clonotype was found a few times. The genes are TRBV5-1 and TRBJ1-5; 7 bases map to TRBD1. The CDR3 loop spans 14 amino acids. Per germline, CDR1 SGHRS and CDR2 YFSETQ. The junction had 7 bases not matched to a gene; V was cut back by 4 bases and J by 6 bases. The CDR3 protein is CASSLGPGGQPQHF. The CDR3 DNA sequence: TGCGCCAGCAGCCTAGGACCAGGGGGTCAGCCCCAGCATTTT.

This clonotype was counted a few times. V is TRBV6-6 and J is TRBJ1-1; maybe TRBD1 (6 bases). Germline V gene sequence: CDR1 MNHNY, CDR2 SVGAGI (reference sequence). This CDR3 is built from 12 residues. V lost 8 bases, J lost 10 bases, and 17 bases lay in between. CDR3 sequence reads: CASSRDIEGAFF. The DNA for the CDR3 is TGTGCCAGCTCCAGGGACATCGAGGGAGCTTTCTTT.

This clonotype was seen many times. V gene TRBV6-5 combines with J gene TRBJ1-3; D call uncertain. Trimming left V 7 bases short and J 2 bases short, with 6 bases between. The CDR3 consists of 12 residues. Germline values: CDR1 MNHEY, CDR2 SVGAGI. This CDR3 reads CASTSAGNTIYF. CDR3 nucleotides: TGTGCCAGCACGTCAGCTGGAAACACCATATATTTT.

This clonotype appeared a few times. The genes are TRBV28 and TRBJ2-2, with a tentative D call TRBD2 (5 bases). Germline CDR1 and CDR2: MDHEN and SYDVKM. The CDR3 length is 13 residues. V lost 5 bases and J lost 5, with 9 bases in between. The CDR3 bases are TGTGCCAGCAGTCCCACGGGGACCGGGGAGCTGTTTTTT. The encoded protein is CASSPTGTGELFF.

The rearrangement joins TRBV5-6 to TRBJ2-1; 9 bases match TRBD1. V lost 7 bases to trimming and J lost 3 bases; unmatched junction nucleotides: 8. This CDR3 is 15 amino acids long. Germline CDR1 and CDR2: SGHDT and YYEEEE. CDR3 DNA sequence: TGTGCCAGCGGGATGGGACAGGGAGGCTACAATGAGCAGTTCTTC. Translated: CASGMGQGGYNEQFF.

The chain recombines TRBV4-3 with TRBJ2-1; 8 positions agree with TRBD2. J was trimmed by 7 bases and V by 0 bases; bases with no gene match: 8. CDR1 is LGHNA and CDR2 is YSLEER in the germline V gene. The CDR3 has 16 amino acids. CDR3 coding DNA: TGCGCCAGCAGCCAAGATGTCGGGGGGGCCGGGAATGAGCAGTTCTTC. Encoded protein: CASSQDVGGAGNEQFF.

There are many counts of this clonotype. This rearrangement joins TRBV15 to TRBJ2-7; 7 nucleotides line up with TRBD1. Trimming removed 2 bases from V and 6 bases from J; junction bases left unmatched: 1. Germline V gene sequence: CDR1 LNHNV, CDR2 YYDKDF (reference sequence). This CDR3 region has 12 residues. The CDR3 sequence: CATSRNRGEQYF. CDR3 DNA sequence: TGTGCCACCAGCAGAAACAGGGGCGAGCAGTACTTC.

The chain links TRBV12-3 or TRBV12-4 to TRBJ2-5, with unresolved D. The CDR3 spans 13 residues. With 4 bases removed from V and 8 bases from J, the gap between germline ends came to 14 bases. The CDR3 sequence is CASSSSPSGTQYF. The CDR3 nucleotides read TGTGCCAGCAGTTCATCCCCATCGGGTACCCAGTACTTC.

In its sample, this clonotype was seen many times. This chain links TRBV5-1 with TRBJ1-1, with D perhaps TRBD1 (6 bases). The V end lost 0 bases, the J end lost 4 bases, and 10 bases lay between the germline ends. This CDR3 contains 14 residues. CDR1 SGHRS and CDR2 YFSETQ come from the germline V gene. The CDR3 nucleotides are TGCGCCAGCAGCTTGGGGGAAGGGGGCACTGAAGCTTTCTTT. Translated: CASSLGEGGTEAFF.

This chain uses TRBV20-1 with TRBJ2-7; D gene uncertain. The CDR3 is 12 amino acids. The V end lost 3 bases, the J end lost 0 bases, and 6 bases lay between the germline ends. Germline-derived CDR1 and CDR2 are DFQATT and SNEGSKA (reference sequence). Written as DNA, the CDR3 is TGCAGTGCTAGTTACGACTCCTACGAGCAGTACGTC. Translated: CSASYDSYEQYV.

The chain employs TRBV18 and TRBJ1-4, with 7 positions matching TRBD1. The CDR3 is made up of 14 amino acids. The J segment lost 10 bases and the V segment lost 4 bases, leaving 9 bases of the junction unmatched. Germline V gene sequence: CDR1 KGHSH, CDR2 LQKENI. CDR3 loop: CASSLPDRAGKLFF. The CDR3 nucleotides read TGTGCCAGCTCACTACCCGACAGGGCGGGAAAACTGTTTTTT.